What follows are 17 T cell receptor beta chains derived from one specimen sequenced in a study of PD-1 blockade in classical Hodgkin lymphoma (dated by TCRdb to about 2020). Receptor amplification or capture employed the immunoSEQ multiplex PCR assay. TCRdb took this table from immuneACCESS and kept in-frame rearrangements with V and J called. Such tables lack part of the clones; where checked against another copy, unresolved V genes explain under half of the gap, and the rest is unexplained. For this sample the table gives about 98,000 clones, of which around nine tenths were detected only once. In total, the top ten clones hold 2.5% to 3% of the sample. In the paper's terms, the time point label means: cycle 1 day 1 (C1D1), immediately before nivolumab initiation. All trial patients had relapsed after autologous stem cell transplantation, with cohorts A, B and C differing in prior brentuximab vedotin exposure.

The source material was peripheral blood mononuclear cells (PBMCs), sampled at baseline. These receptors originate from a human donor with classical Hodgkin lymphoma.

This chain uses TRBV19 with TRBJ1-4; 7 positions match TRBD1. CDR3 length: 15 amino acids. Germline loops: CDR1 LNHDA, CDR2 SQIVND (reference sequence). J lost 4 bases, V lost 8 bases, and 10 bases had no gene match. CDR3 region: CASLRSGGFNEKLFF. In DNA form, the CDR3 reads TGTGCCAGTCTGCGTTCAGGGGGATTTAATGAAAAACTGTTTTTT.

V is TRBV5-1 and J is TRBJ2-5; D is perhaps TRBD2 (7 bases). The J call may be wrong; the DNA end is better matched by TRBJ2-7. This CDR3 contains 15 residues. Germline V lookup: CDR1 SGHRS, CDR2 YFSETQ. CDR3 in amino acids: CASSLAPGGMNEQYF. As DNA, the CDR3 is TGCGCCAGCAGCTTGGCCCCGGGGGGCATGAACGAGCAGTACTTC.

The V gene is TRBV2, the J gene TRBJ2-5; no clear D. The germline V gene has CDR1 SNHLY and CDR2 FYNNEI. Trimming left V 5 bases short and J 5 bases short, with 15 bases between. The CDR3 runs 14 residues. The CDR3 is CASSPYSRVETQYF. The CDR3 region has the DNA TGTGCCAGCAGTCCTTACTCAAGGGTTGAGACCCAGTACTTC.

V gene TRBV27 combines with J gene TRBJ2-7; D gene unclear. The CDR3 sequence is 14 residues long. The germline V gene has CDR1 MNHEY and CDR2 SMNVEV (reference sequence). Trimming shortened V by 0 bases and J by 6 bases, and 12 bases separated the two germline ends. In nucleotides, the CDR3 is TGTGCCAGCAGTTTATCGTTCGACGGGTCCGAGCAGTACTTC. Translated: CASSLSFDGSEQYF.

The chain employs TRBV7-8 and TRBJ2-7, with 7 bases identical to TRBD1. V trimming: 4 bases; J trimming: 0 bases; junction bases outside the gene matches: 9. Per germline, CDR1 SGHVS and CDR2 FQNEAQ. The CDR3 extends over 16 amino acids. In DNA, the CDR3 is TGTGCCAGCAGCTCGCCCCGGGACAGTATCTCCTACGAGCAGTACTTC. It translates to CASSSPRDSISYEQYF.

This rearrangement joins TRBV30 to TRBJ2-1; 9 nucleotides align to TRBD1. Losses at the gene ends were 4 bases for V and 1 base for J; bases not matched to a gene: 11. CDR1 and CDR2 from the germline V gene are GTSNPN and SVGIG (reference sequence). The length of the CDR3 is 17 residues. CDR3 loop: CAWKGTGSGGSYNEQFF. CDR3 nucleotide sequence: TGTGCCTGGAAGGGGACAGGGTCCGGGGGGTCCTACAATGAGCAGTTCTTC. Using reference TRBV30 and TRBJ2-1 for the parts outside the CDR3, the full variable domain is SQTIHQWPATLVQPVGSPLSLECTVEGTSNPNLYWYRQAAGRGLQLLFYSVGIGQISSEVPQNLSASRPQDRQFILSSKKLLLSDSGFYLCAWKGTGSGGSYNEQFFGPGTRLTVL.

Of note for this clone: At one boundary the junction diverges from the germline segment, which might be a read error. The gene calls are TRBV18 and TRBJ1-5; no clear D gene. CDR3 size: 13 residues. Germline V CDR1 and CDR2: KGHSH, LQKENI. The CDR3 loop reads CASSPRANLPQHF. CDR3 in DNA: TGTGCCAGCTCACCAAGGGCGAATCTGCCCCAGCATTTT.

As DNA, the CDR3 is TGTGCCAGCAGCTTAGAAGGACAGGGTCTGACTGGGGCCAACGTCCTGACTTTC. Translating gives CASSLEGQGLTGANVLTF. The rearrangement links TRBV7-8 to TRBJ2-6; 8 bases fit TRBD1. Trimming at V came to 1 base and at J to 2 bases, leaving 7 bases not matched to a gene. This CDR3 spans 18 amino acids. From germline, CDR1 is SGHVS and CDR2 FQNEAQ.

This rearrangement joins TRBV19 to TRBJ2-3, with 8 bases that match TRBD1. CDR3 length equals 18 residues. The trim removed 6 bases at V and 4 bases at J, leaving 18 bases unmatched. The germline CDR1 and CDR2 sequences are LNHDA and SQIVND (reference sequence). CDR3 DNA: TGTGCCAGTAGCCCAGGGACCGGCGGGCAGGGGGCCCCAGATACGCAGTATTTT. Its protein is CASSPGTGGQGAPDTQYF. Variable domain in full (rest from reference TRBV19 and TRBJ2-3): DGGITQSPKYLFRKEGQNVTLSCEQNLNHDAMYWYRQDPGQGLRLIYYSQIVNDFQKGDIAEGYSVSREKKESFPLTVTSAQKNPTAFYLCASSPGTGGQGAPDTQYFGPGTRLTVL.

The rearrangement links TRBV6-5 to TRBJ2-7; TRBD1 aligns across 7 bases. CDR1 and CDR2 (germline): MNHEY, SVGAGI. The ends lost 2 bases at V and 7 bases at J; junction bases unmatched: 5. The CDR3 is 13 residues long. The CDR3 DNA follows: TGTGCCAGCAGTTACACGACAGGGTGGGAGCAGTACTTC. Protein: CASSYTTGWEQYF.

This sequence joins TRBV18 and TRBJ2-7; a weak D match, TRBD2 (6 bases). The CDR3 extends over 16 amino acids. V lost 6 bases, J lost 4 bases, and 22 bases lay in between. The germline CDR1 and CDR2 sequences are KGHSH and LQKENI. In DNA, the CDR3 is TGTGCCAGCTCCTCGGTGGGGGGAATAGCCACGTACGAGCAGTACTTC. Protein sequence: CASSSVGGIATYEQYF.

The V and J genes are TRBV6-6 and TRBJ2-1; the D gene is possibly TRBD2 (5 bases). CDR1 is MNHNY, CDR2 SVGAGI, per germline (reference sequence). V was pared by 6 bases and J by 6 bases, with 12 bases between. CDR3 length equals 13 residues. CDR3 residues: CASSTRGSNEQFF. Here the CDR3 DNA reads TGTGCCAGCAGCACACGCGGGTCCAATGAGCAGTTCTTC.

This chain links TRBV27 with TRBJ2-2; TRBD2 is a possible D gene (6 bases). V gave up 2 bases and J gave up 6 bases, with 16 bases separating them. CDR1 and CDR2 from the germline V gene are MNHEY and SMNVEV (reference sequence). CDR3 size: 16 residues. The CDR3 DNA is TGTGCCAGCAGTTTACTCCCAGGCGGGATGGCCGGGGAGCTGTTTTTT. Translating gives CASSLLPGGMAGELFF.

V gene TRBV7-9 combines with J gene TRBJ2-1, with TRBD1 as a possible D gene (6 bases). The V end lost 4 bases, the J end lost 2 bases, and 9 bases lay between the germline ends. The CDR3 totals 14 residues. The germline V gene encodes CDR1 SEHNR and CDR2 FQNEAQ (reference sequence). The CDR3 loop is CASSYGQTYNEQFF. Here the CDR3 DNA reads TGTGCCAGCAGCTATGGACAGACCTACAATGAGCAGTTCTTC.

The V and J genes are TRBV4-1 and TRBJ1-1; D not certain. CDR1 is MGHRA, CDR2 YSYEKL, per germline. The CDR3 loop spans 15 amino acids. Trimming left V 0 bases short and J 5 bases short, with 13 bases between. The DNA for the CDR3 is TGCGCCAGCAGCCAAGAAAGGGCGGTTGGGACTGAAGCTTTCTTT. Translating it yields CASSQERAVGTEAFF.

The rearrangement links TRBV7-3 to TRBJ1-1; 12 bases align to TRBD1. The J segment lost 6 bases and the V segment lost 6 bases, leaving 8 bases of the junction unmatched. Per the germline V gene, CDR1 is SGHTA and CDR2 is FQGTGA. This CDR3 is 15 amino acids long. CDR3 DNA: TGTGCCAGCAGGTTATCGGGACAGGGGGCGTCTGAAGCTTTCTTT. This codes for CASRLSGQGASEAFF.

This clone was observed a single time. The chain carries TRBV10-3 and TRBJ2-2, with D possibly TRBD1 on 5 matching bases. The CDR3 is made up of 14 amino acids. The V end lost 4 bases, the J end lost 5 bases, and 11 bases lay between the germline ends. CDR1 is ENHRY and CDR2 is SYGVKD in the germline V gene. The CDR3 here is CAISGGSVTGELFF. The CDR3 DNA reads TGTGCCATCAGTGGGGGCTCAGTTACCGGGGAGCTGTTTTTT.